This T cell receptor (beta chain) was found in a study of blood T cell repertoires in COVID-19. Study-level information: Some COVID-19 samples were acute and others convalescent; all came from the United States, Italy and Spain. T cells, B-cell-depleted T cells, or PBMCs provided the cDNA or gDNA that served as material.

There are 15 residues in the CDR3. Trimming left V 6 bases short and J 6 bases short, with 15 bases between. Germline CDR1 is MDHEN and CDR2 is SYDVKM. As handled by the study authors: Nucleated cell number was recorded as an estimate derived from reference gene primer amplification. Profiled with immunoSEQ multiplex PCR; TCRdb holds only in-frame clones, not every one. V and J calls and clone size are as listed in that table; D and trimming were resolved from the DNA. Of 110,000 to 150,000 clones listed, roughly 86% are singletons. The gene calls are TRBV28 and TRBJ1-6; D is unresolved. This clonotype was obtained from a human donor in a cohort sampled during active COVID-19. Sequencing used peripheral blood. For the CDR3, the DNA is TGTGCCAGCAGGAGTTGGGCATTAGTTAATTCACCCCTCCACTTT. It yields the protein CASRSWALVNSPLHF. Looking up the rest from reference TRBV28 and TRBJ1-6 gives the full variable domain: DVKVTQSSRYLVKRTGEKVFLECVQDMDHENMFWYRQDPGLGLRLIYFSYDVKMKEKGDIPEGYSVSREKKERFSLILESASTNQTSMYLCASRSWALVNSPLHFGNGTRLTVT.